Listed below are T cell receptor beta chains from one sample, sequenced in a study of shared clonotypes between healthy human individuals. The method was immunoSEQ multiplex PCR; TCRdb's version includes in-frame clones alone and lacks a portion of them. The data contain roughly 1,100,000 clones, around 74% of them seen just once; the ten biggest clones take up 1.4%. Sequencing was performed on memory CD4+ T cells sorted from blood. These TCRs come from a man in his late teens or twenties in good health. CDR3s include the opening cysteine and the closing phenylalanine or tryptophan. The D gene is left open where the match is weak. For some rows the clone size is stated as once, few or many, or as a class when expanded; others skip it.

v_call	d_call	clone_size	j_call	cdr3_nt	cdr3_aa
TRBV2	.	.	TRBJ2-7	TGTGCCAGCAGTGATCTGAGGGGACGCGGGGAGCAGTACTTC	CASSDLRGRGEQYF
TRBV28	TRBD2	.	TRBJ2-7	TGTGCCAGCAGTTTAGTAGCGGGGGACCTCTACGAGCAGTACTTC	CASSLVAGDLYEQYF
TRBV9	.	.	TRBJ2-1	TGTGCCAGCAGCGTAGCTCAAGGGATGCGGTCCCTTTGGGGTTACAATGAGCAGTTCTTC	CASSVAQGMRSLWGYNEQFF
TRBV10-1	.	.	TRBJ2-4	TGCGCCAGCAGTGCGCCACAGGGAAACATTCAGTACTTC	CASSAPQGNIQYF
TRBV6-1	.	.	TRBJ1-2	TGTGCCAGCAGCGAGCGACGACAGTACTATGGCTACACCTTC	CASSERRQYYGYTF
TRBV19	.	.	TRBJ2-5	TGTGCCAGTGGACAGCAAGAGACCCAGTACTTC	CASGQQETQYF
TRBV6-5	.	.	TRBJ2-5	TGTGCCAGCAGAGACCCGGCCTCAGAGACCCAGTACTTC	CASRDPASETQYF
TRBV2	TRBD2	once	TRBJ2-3	TGTGCCAGCAGTGTAGCGGGACTAGACACAGATACGCAGTATTTT	CASSVAGLDTDTQYF
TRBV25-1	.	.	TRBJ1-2	TGTGCCGTTGAAGCACAGGGAAGCTATGGCTACACCTTC	CAVEAQGSYGYTF
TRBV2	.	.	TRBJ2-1	TGTGCCAGCAGGGCCGGGCGAAATGAGCAGTTCTTC	CASRAGRNEQFF
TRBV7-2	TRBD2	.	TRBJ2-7	TGTGCCAGCAGCTTATCCCGACTAGCGGGAGGGGGCGAGCAGTACTTC	CASSLSRLAGGGEQYF
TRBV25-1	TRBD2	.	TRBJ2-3	TGTGCCAGCAGTCTGACTAGCGGGAATTTGGCAGATACGCAGTATTTT	CASSLTSGNLADTQYF
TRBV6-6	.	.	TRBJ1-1	TGTGCCAGCAGCCTCAACCCCCCCACTGAAGCTTTCTTT	CASSLNPPTEAFF
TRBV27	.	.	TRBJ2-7	TGTGCCAGCAGTTTAGCGGCCGGGAAGGGGCGGAGCTCCTACGAGCAGTACTTC	CASSLAAGKGRSSYEQYF
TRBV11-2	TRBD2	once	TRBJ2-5	TGTGCCAGCAACCTAGCGGGCCTTCCTAAAGAGACCCAGTACTTC	CASNLAGLPKETQYF
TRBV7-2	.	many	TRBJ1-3	TGTGCCAGCAGCTTACTTGACAGTGGAAACACCATATATTTT	CASSLLDSGNTIYF
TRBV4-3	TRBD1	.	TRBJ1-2	TGCGCCAGCAGCCACCACGGGACAGGGGCTAACTATGGCTACACCTTC	CASSHHGTGANYGYTF
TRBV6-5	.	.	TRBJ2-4	TGTGCCAGCGGACAGAAAAACATTCAGTACTTC	CASGQKNIQYF
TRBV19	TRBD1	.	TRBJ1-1	TGTGCCAGTAGTTCCCCAGGGGGAAAAACTGAAGCTTTCTTT	CASSSPGGKTEAFF
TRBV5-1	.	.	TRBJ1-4	TGCGCCAGCAGCTTGGAGGGGAGGTCGAATGAAAAACTGTTTTTT	CASSLEGRSNEKLFF
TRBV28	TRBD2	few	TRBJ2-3	TGTGCCAGCAGCCTCACTAGCGTGGCCGATACGCAGTATTTT	CASSLTSVADTQYF
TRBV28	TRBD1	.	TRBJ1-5	TGTGCCAGCAGTACTGCCCGACAGGGGAATCAGCCCCAGCATTTT	CASSTARQGNQPQHF
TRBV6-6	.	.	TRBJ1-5	TGTGCCAGCGGCCGGGATATCAATCAGCCCCAGCATTTT	CASGRDINQPQHF
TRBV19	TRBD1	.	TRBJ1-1	TGTGCCAGTCGGACAGGGCTTATGAACACTGAAGCTTTCTTT	CASRTGLMNTEAFF
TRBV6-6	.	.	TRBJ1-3	TGTGCCAGCAGCCCAACCGGGACACATTCTGGAAACACCATATATTTT	CASSPTGTHSGNTIYF
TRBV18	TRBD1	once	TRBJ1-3	TGTGCCAGCTCACCGGCGGGACAGGGGTATGGAAACACCATATATTTT	CASSPAGQGYGNTIYF
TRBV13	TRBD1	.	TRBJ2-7	TGTGCCAGCAGCTTAGAATGGGACAGGGGGCGAATCGAGCAGTACTTC	CASSLEWDRGRIEQYF
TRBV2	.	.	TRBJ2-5	TGTGCCAGCAACCGCGGGATAGGGGAGACCCAGTACTTC	CASNRGIGETQYF
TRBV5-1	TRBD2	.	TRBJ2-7	TGCGCCAGCAGACCCTCCAGCGGGAGCTACGAGCAGTACTTC	CASRPSSGSYEQYF
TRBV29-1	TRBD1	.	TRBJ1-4	TGCAGCGTTCTTGGACAGGCTAGAGAAAAACTGTTTTTT	CSVLGQAREKLFF
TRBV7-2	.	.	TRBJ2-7	TGTGCCAGCAGCACGACCTCCTACGAGCAGTACTTC	CASSTTSYEQYF
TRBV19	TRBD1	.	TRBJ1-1	TGTGCCAGTTCAGTATTGGGGACAGGGAGCCCTGAAGCTTTCTTT	CASSVLGTGSPEAFF
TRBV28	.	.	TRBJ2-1	TGTGCCAGCAGTCCGTACCGGGCCCACAATGAGCAGTTCTTC	CASSPYRAHNEQFF
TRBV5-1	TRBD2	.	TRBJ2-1	TGCGCCAGCAGCTTGGTCGGGGGGAGCTCCTACAATGAGCAGTTCTTC	CASSLVGGSSYNEQFF
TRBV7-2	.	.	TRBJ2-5	TGTGCCAGCAGCTTAATGTTCGGGGCAGAGACCCAGTACTTC	CASSLMFGAETQYF
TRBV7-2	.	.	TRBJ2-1	TGTGCCAGCAGCCTAATCAATGAGCAGTTCTTC	CASSLINEQFF
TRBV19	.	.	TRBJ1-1	TGTGCCAGTAGCCTCGGGACGGGGAACACTGAAGCTTTCTTT	CASSLGTGNTEAFF
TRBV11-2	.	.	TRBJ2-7	TGTGCCAGCAGCTTAACCAACGGGCCGACCTACGAGCAGTACTTC	CASSLTNGPTYEQYF
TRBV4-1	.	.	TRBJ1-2	TGCGCCAGCAGCCAAGCTTTGTCGTTTGGCTACACCTTC	CASSQALSFGYTF
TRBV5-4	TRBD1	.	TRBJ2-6	TGTGCCAGCAGCTTGGGAATGAAACAGGGGGCTGGGGCCAACGTCCTGACTTTC	CASSLGMKQGAGANVLTF
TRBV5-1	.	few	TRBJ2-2	TGCGCCAGCAGCCTAAATTCCGGGGAGCTGTTTTTT	CASSLNSGELFF